One and the same sample provided the 28 T cell receptor beta chains below, sequenced in a study of PD-1 blockade in classical Hodgkin lymphoma. Produced via immunoSEQ multiplex PCR; TCRdb's table is partial and in-frame only. Among around 150,000 clones, 78% were seen once, and the ten largest hold 7.5% to 10%. All trial patients relapsed after autologous stem cell transplantation. The sequencing used peripheral blood mononuclear cells (PBMCs), collected before the second cycle of nivolumab. Source of these receptors: a human donor with classical Hodgkin lymphoma.

The V gene is TRBV9, the J gene TRBJ2-5; D is unresolved. Germline lookup yields CDR1 SGDLS and CDR2 YYNGEE. This CDR3 is 12 amino acids long. V dropped 4 bases and J dropped 5 bases, with 9 bases sitting between them. CDR3 region: CASSRAGETQYF. In DNA, the CDR3 is TGTGCCAGCAGCCGGGCCGGTGAGACCCAGTACTTC.

This clone has a handful of counts. The V call is TRBV7-2, the J call TRBJ2-7, with 8 positions matching TRBD1. Per the germline V gene, CDR1 is SGHTA and CDR2 is FQGNSA. This CDR3 contains 12 residues. The ends lost 3 bases at V and 5 bases at J; junction bases unmatched: 0. CDR3: CASSLTGDEQYF. The CDR3 bases are TGTGCCAGCAGCTTGACAGGGGACGAGCAGTACTTC.

The chain carries TRBV30 and TRBJ2-3; 7 bases are shared with TRBD2. CDR3 length: 20 amino acids. With 0 bases clipped from V and 4 bases from J, the junction kept 22 bases outside the gene matches. Germline-derived CDR1 and CDR2 are GTSNPN and SVGIG (reference sequence). The CDR3 region has the DNA TGTGCCTGGAGTGTAAAGCCGAGGGGCGGGAGCCGCCACACGGCAGATACGCAGTATTTT. This sequence encodes CAWSVKPRGGSRHTADTQYF.

The chain recombines TRBV30 with TRBJ1-2; 7 positions match TRBD1. V dropped 3 bases and J dropped 3; count of bases not matched to a gene: 10. The germline CDR1 and CDR2 sequences are GTSNPN and SVGIG (reference sequence). The CDR3 extends over 15 amino acids. DNA for the CDR3: TGTGCCTGGAGCCTACCGGGACAGCCGTACTATGGCTACACCTTC. As protein: CAWSLPGQPYYGYTF.

The chain is built from TRBV6-5 and TRBJ1-2, with no clear D. The germline V gene has CDR1 MNHEY and CDR2 SVGAGI. This CDR3 is built from 15 residues. V was cut by 0 bases and J by 4 bases, with 12 bases left in between. For the CDR3, the DNA is TGTGCCAGCAGTTACTCGACTCCCAGCACCTATGGCTACACCTTC. Its protein is CASSYSTPSTYGYTF.

This rearrangement joins TRBV21-1 to TRBJ2-4; TRBD2 was called by the table and not checked on the DNA. TRBV21-1 is a pseudogene locus. CDR3 length equals 19 residues. CDR3: CASSALYRLAVLAKNIQYF. DNA for the CDR3: TGTGCCAGCAGCGCACTCTATCGACTAGCGGTGCTAGCCAAAAACATTCAGTACTTC.

The V gene is TRBV7-9, the J gene TRBJ2-3; unclear D gene. This CDR3 is built from 14 residues. Germline loops: CDR1 SEHNR, CDR2 FQNEAQ (reference sequence). V was trimmed by 2 bases and J by 0 bases, leaving 6 bases between them. This chain's CDR3 is CASSLTISTDTQYF. CDR3 sequence (DNA): TGTGCCAGCAGCTTAACCATAAGCACAGATACGCAGTATTTT.

As to this clone: One end of the junction is discordant with germline, which a read error may explain. The gene calls are TRBV5-1 and TRBJ2-1; TRBD2 is a possible D gene (5 bases). This CDR3 has 11 amino acids. Germline CDR1 reads SGHRS; CDR2 reads YFSETQ. Here the CDR3 DNA reads TGCGCCAGCAGCTCCCACCAGCCGGGGATCTTC. Translated, it gives CASSSHQPGIF.

The chain uses TRBV6-5 and TRBJ2-3, with 9 bases lining up with TRBD2. The germline gives CDR1 MNHEY, CDR2 SVGAGI. The CDR3 is made up of 14 amino acids. J lost 5 bases, V lost 4 bases, and 4 bases had no gene match. CDR3 in amino acids: CASSWGGGEDTQYF. CDR3 nucleotides: TGTGCCAGCAGTTGGGGCGGGGGGGAAGATACGCAGTATTTT.

The V call is TRBV28, the J call TRBJ1-2, with TRBD1 matching 8 bases. The CDR3 has 16 amino acids. Trimming removed 7 bases from V and 6 bases from J; junction bases left unmatched: 16. Per germline, CDR1 MDHEN and CDR2 SYDVKM. DNA of the CDR3: TGTGCCAGCAATTCCCCGACAGGGGCGGGTGGGGATGGCTACACCTTC. It specifies CASNSPTGAGGDGYTF.

V usage is TRBV6-1 and J usage is TRBJ1-1; D is unresolved. Germline-derived CDR1 and CDR2 are MNHNS and SASEGT. The germline V and J ends were trimmed by 5 bases and 3 bases, with 10 bases remaining between them. The CDR3 consists of 13 residues. For the CDR3, the DNA is TGTGCCAGCAGTCTAGAACGGGACACTGAAGCTTTCTTT. This gives the protein CASSLERDTEAFF.

This chain connects TRBV2 to TRBJ2-1, with D perhaps matching TRBD2 (6 bases). Germline V gene lookup returns CDR1 SNHLY and CDR2 FYNNEI. The CDR3 length is 14 residues. Trimming shortened V by 9 bases and J by 12 bases, and 24 bases separated the two germline ends. The CDR3 here is CAREGLDWAGSQFF. CDR3 nucleotides: TGTGCCAGGGAGGGGTTAGACTGGGCTGGCTCGCAGTTCTTC.

This chain links TRBV6-6 with TRBJ1-1; the D is unclear. Germline loops: CDR1 MNHNY, CDR2 SVGAGI (reference sequence). CDR3 size: 13 residues. Between the trimmed V and J ends, which lost 0 bases and 6 bases, there was a span of 8 bases. In nucleotides, the CDR3 is TGTGCCAGCAGTTACTCGATCCCGTCTGAAGCTTTCTTT. It yields the protein CASSYSIPSEAFF.

The chain joins TRBV6-5 to TRBJ1-2; 7 bases are shared with TRBD1. J was trimmed by 2 bases and V by 8 bases; bases with no gene match: 2. Germline V gene data show CDR1 as MNHEY and CDR2 as SVGAGI. This CDR3 is built from 12 residues. This CDR3 is CASQDRNYGYTF. Written as DNA, the CDR3 is TGTGCCAGCCAGGACAGGAACTATGGCTACACCTTC.

V is TRBV10-3 and J is TRBJ2-1; 10 nucleotides match TRBD2. The CDR3 sequence is 15 residues long. After removal of 11 bases from V and 6 bases from J, the junction contained 13 bases not matched to a gene. Per germline, CDR1 ENHRY and CDR2 SYGVKD. This CDR3 is CASEGGAGGVNEQFF. As DNA, the CDR3 is TGTGCCTCCGAAGGAGGAGCGGGGGGGGTCAATGAGCAGTTCTTC.

V usage is TRBV11-2 and J usage is TRBJ2-6; 7 positions match TRBD1. Germline CDR1 and CDR2: SGHAT and FQNNGV. The junction had 14 bases not matched to a gene; V was cut back by 2 bases and J by 4 bases. CDR3 length equals 19 residues. CDR3 amino acids: CASSLYRRQGPSGANVLTF. The CDR3 bases are TGTGCCAGCAGCTTATATCGGAGACAGGGACCTTCCGGGGCCAACGTCCTGACTTTC.

V usage is TRBV18 and J usage is TRBJ2-7; D gene unclear. This CDR3 spans 12 amino acids. The germline V gene encodes CDR1 KGHSH and CDR2 LQKENI. Trimming stripped 1 base from V and 3 bases from J, with 4 bases between. The chain's CDR3 is CASSPLNYEQYF. For the CDR3, the DNA is TGTGCCAGCTCACCACTAAACTACGAGCAGTACTTC.

This clone has only one observation. The gene calls are TRBV7-2 and TRBJ2-3; TRBD2 matches at 7 bases. CDR1 and CDR2 (germline): SGHTA, FQGNSA. Trimming removed 7 bases from V and 0 bases from J; junction bases left unmatched: 4. The length of the CDR3 is 14 residues. The CDR3 loop reads CASIPSGSTDTQYF. In nucleotides, the CDR3 is TGTGCCAGCATCCCTAGCGGAAGCACAGATACGCAGTATTTT.

This chain uses TRBV28 with TRBJ2-1, with D possibly being TRBD2 (6 bases). Trimming left V 10 bases short and J 0 bases short, with 10 bases between. The CDR3 runs 13 residues. The germline V gene has CDR1 MDHEN and CDR2 SYDVKM. In DNA form, the CDR3 reads TGTGCCATACGGGGGAGCTCCTACAATGAGCAGTTCTTC. Its translation is CAIRGSSYNEQFF.

The genes are TRBV5-1 and TRBJ1-6; D may be TRBD1 (6 bases). The germline gives CDR1 SGHRS, CDR2 YFSETQ. The CDR3 is 14 residues long. V gave up 5 bases and J gave up 9 bases, with 15 bases separating them. The DNA for the CDR3 is TGCGCCAGCAGTTCCGGGACATTGGGTTCACCCCTCCACTTT. Translating it yields CASSSGTLGSPLHF.

This chain uses TRBV10-1 with TRBJ1-5, with a weak D call TRBD1 (5 bases). The CDR3 loop spans 12 amino acids. The germline gives CDR1 WNHNN, CDR2 SYGVQD (reference sequence). Deletions cut 3 bases from V and 6 bases from J, with 6 bases between. Here the CDR3 reads CASSEGVQPQHF. The CDR3 DNA sequence: TGCGCCAGCAGTGAAGGGGTTCAGCCCCAGCATTTT.

The genes are TRBV4-3 and TRBJ2-3; 9 bases line up with TRBD1. Trimming cost V 4 bases and J 5 bases; bases outside gene matches: 7. There are 15 residues in the CDR3. Germline CDR1 and CDR2: LGHNA and YSLEER. In DNA, the CDR3 is TGCGCCAGCAGCCCCGAACAGGGGGCAGGAGATACGCAGTATTTT. It yields the protein CASSPEQGAGDTQYF.

The chain uses TRBV19 and TRBJ2-7; D is unresolved. Per the germline V gene, CDR1 is LNHDA and CDR2 is SQIVND (reference sequence). This CDR3 is built from 14 residues. V lost 3 bases and J lost 0, with 9 bases in between. The CDR3 is CASSIAAPSYEQYF. The CDR3 DNA sequence: TGTGCCAGTAGTATTGCGGCCCCCTCCTACGAGCAGTACTTC.

This CDR3 reads CASRARGLAGVGHTGELFF. Here the CDR3 DNA reads TGTGCCAGCAGAGCTCGGGGACTAGCGGGAGTCGGTCACACCGGGGAGCTGTTTTTT. The chain is built from TRBV7-9 and TRBJ2-2; 14 bases match TRBD2. The germline CDR1 and CDR2 sequences are SEHNR and FQNEAQ (reference sequence). This CDR3 spans 19 amino acids. J was trimmed by 3 bases and V by 6 bases; bases with no gene match: 12. The variable domain in full, with the rest retrieved from reference TRBV7-9 and TRBJ2-2, is DTGVSQNPRHKITKRGQNVTFRCDPISEHNRLYWYRQTLGQGPEFLTYFQNEAQLEKSRLLSDRFSAERPKGSFSTLEIQRTEQGDSAMYLCASRARGLAGVGHTGELFFGEGSRLTVL.

The rearrangement links TRBV4-1 to TRBJ1-2; D not certain. Trimming removed 0 bases at V and 4 bases at J, with 9 bases between. CDR3 length: 14 residues. Germline CDR1 MGHRA, CDR2 YSYEKL. The CDR3 sequence is CASSQEWASYGYTF. CDR3 sequence (DNA): TGCGCCAGCAGCCAAGAGTGGGCCAGCTATGGCTACACCTTC.

This clone has just a few counts. V usage is TRBV6-1 and J usage is TRBJ2-1; TRBD1 might be the D (5 bases). V was pared by 2 bases and J by 0 bases, with 17 bases between. Germline V gene lookup returns CDR1 MNHNS and CDR2 SASEGT. The CDR3 is 18 amino acids. CDR3 residues: CASSEPFYTGSSYNEQFF. In DNA form, the CDR3 reads TGTGCCAGCAGTGAACCCTTTTACACAGGTAGCTCCTACAATGAGCAGTTCTTC.

Points on this clone: At one end, the junction sequence differs from germline, possibly due to a read error. J is TRBJ2-4 and V is TRBV6-5; D unresolved. The CDR3 has 12 residues. CDR1 MNHEY and CDR2 SVGAGI come from the germline V gene. The CDR3 protein is CAISEEQNIQYF. The CDR3 region has the DNA TGTGCCATCAGTGAGGAGCAAAACATTCAGTACTTC.

The V and J genes are TRBV10-3 and TRBJ2-4; no reliable D call. The CDR3 totals 14 residues. Germline assignment: CDR1 ENHRY and CDR2 SYGVKD. The germline V and J ends were trimmed by 0 bases and 2 bases, with 5 bases remaining between them. In DNA, the CDR3 is TGTGCCATCAGTGAGTCTGTGTCCAAAAACATTCAGTACTTC. Translated: CAISESVSKNIQYF.